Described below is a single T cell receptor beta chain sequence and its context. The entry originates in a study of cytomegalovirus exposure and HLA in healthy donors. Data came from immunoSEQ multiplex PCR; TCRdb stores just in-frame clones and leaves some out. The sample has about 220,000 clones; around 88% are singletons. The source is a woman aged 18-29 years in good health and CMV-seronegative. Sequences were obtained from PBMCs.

The CDR3 nucleotides read TGTGCCAGCAGTTGCGATAGCGGGAGACGTACCTACGAGCAGTACTTC. As protein: CASSCDSGRRTYEQYF. The rearrangement joins TRBV27 to TRBJ2-7; TRBD2 matches at 9 bases. Germline CDR1 and CDR2: MNHEY and SMNVEV (reference sequence). This CDR3 is built from 16 residues. V shed 4 bases, J shed 2 bases, and the junction held 9 bases outside the gene matches.